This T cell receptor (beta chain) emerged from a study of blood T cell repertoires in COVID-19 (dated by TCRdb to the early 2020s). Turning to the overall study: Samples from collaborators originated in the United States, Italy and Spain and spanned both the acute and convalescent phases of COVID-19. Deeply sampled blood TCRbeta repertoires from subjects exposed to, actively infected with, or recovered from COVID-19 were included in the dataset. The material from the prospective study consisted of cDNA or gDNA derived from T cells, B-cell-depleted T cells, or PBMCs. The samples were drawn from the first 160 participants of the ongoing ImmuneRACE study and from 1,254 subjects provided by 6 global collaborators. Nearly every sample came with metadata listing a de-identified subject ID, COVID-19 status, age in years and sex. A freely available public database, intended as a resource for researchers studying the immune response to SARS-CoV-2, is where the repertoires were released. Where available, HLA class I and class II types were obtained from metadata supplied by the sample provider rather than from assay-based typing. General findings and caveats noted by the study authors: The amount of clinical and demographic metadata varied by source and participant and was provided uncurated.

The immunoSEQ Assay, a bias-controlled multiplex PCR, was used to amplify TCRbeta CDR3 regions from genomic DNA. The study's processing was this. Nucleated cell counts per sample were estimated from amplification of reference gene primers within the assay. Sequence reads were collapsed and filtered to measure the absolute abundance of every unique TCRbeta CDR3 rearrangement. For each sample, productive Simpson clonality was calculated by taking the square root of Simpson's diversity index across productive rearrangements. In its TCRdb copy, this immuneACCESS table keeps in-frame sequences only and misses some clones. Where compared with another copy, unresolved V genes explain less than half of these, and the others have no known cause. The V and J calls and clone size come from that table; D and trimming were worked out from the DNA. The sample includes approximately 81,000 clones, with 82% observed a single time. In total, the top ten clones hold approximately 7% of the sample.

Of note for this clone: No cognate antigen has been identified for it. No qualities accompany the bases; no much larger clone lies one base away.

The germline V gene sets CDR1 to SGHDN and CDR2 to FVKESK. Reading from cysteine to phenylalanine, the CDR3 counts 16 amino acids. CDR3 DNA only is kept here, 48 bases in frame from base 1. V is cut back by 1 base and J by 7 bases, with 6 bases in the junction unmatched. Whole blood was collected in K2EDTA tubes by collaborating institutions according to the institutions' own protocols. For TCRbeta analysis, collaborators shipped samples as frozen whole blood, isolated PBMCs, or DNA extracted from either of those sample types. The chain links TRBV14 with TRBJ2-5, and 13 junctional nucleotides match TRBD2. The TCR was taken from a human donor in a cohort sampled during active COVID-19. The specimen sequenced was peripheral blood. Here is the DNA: TGTGCCAGCAGCCAAGCGACTAGCGGGGGGCGTGGGACCCAGTACTTC. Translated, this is CASSQATSGGRGTQYF.